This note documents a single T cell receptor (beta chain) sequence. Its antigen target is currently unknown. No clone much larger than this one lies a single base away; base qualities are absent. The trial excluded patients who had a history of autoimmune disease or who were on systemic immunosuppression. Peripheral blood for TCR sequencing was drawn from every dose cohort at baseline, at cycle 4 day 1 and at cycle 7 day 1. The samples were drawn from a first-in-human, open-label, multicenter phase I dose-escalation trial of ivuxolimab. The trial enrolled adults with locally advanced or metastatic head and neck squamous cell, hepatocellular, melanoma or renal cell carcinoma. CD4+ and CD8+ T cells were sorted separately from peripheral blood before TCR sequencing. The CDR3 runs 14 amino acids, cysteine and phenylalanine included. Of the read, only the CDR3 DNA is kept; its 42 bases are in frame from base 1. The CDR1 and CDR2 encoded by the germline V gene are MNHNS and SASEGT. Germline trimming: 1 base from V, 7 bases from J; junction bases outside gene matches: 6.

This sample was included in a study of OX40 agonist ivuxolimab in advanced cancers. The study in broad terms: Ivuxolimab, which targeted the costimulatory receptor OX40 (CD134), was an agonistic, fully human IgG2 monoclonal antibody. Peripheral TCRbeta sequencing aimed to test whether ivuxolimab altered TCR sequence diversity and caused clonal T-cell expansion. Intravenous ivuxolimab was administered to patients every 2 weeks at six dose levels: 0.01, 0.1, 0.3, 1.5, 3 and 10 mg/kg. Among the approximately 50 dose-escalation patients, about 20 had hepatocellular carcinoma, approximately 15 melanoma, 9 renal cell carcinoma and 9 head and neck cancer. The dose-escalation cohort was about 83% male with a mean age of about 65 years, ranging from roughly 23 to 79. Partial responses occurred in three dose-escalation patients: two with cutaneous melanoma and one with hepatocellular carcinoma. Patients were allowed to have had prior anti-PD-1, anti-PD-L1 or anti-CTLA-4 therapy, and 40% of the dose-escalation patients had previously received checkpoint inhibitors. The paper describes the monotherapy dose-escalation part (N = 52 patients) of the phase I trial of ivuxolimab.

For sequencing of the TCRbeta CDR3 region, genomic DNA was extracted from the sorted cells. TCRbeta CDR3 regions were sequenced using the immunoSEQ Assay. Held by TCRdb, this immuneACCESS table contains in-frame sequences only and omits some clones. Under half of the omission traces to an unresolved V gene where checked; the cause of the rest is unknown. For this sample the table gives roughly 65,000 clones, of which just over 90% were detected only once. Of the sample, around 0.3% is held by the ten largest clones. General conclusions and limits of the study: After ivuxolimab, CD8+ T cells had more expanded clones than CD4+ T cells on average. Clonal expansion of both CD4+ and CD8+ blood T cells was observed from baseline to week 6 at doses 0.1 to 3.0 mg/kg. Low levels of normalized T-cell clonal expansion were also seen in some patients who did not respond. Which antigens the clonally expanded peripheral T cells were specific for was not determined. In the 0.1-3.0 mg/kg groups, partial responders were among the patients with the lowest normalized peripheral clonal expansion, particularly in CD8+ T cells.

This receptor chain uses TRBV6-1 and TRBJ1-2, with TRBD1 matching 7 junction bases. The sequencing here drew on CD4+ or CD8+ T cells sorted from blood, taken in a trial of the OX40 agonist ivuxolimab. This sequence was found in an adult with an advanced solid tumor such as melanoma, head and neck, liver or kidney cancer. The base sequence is TGTGCCAGCAGTGAAGGGGCAGGGGGAGGTGGCTACACCTTC. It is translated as CASSEGAGGGGYTF.